Sequencing of this T cell receptor (beta chain) was carried out in a study of blood T cell repertoires in COVID-19 (dated by TCRdb to between 2020 and 2021). Notes on the research overall: Samples covering the acute and convalescent phases of COVID-19 were provided by collaborators in the United States, Italy and Spain. The material from the prospective study consisted of cDNA or gDNA derived from T cells, B-cell-depleted T cells, or PBMCs. Deeply sampled blood TCRbeta repertoires from subjects exposed to, actively infected with, or recovered from COVID-19 were included in the dataset. The repertoires were released in a freely available public database meant as a resource for research on the immune response to SARS-CoV-2. Samples were obtained from the ongoing ImmuneRACE study (first 160 participants) and from 1,254 subjects provided by 6 global collaborators. The sample metadata nearly always contained a de-identified subject ID, COVID-19 status, age in years and sex. HLA class I and class II types, where available, came from metadata supplied by the sample provider rather than from assay-based typing. What the study reported, not specific to this receptor: How much clinical and demographic metadata was included differed by source and by participant, and the metadata was provided uncurated.

Details on this clone: Which antigen it targets is not known. Base qualities are not provided; no much larger clone lies one nucleotide away.

Germline trimming: 5 bases from V, 7 bases from J; junction bases outside gene matches: 6. The germline V gene (reference sequence) supplies CDR1 SGHAT and CDR2 FQDESV. From its cysteine to its phenylalanine, the CDR3 spans 15 amino acids. The entry retains the CDR3 DNA only, 45 bases that are in frame from base 1. Whole blood was collected in K2EDTA tubes by collaborating institutions according to the institutions' own protocols. Collaborator samples were shipped for TCRbeta analysis as frozen whole blood, isolated PBMCs, or DNA extracted from either sample type. The immunoSEQ Assay, a bias-controlled multiplex PCR, was used to amplify TCRbeta CDR3 regions from genomic DNA. In the paper's pipeline: Nucleated cell counts per sample were estimated from amplification of reference gene primers within the assay. Sequence reads were collapsed and filtered to measure the absolute abundance of every unique TCRbeta CDR3 rearrangement. For each sample, productive Simpson clonality was calculated as the square root of Simpson's diversity index across productive rearrangements. TCRdb provides this immuneACCESS table in a form limited to in-frame rearrangements. Some clones are lacking; in checked studies, under half of them reflect an unresolved V gene, and why the rest are absent is not known. Clone size and the V and J calls come from that table; the DNA yielded D and trimming. Present in this sample are around 200,000 clones, 83% of which were seen just once. The ten largest clones represent about 6.5% of the sample.

The chain uses TRBV11-1 and TRBJ2-1; 12 bases in the middle match TRBD2. The material sequenced was peripheral blood. The source is a woman in her 40s with acute or convalescent COVID-19. Here the CDR3 is given as CASSRLAGESNEQFF. The bases read TGTGCCAGCAGCAGACTAGCGGGAGAATCTAATGAGCAGTTCTTC. The CDR3 plus the reference TRBV11-1 and TRBJ2-1 genes for the other parts give the full variable domain: EAEVAQSPRYKITEKSQAVAFWCDPISGHATLYWYRQILGQGPELLVQFQDESVVDDSQLPKDRFSAERLKGVDSTLKIQPAELGDSAMYLCASSRLAGESNEQFFGPGTRLTVL.